This is a list of T cell receptor beta chains from one sample in a study of cytomegalovirus exposure and HLA in healthy donors. Sequencing used immunoSEQ multiplex PCR; TCRdb keeps in-frame clones, though not all of them. The repertoire consists of over 150,000 clones, with just under 75% occurring once and the leading ten covering less than 4%. Sequenced: PBMCs. The receptors stem from a woman in her 30s in good health and CMV-seropositive. Each CDR3 is given with its conserved first and last residue. Each record gives: clone size, J gene, D gene, V gene, CDR3 protein, CDR3 DNA. D genes are given only for firm matches. Expanded clones get a size class; other rows say once, few or many, or leave the size out.

>few|TRBJ2-3|.|TRBV18
CASSPGGTDTQYF
TGTGCCAGCTCACCCGGAGGCACAGATACGCAGTATTTT
>once|TRBJ2-3|TRBD1|TRBV10-3
CAISGTGSSTDTQYF
TGTGCCATCAGTGGGACAGGTTCTAGCACAGATACGCAGTATTTT
>few|TRBJ2-7|TRBD1|TRBV11-2
CASSPPGTGIYYEQYF
TGTGCCAGCAGCCCCCCCGGGACAGGGATATACTACGAGCAGTACTTC
>.|TRBJ2-4|.|TRBV20-1
CSARGRVGGYF
TGCAGTGCTAGAGGAAGGGTCGGGGGTTACTTC
>once|TRBJ1-6|TRBD1|TRBV18
CASSPREQDRGSPLHF
TGTGCCAGCTCACCAAGGGAACAGGACAGGGGATCACCCCTCCACTTT
>.|TRBJ2-4|.|TRBV25-1
CASPGGGTRLAKNIQYF
TGTGCCAGCCCCGGGGGTGGAACTCGCCTAGCCAAAAACATTCAGTACTTC
>.|TRBJ2-3|.|TRBV27
CASSWTITDTQYF
TGTGCCAGCAGTTGGACTATCACAGATACGCAGTATTTT
>once|TRBJ2-7|TRBD1|TRBV5-1
CASSAGQGSYEQYF
TGCGCCAGCAGCGCGGGACAGGGGTCCTACGAGCAGTACTTC
>once|TRBJ2-1|TRBD2|TRBV2
CASGGGGDSRNEQFF
TGTGCCAGTGGGGGGGGTGGAGATAGCCGCAATGAGCAGTTCTTC
>.|TRBJ1-2|.|TRBV25-1
CASAGVHYGYTF
TGTGCCAGCGCGGGGGTGCACTATGGCTACACCTTC
>.|TRBJ1-4|.|TRBV5-1
CASSPGTEKLFF
TGCGCCAGCAGCCCAGGGACAGAAAAACTGTTTTTT
>.|TRBJ2-1|.|TRBV7-2
CASSPRGVSDNEQFF
TGTGCCAGCAGCCCCCGCGGGGTATCAGACAATGAGCAGTTCTTC
>.|TRBJ2-1|TRBD1|TRBV5-6
CASSWQTGEDEQFF
TGTGCCAGCAGCTGGCAGACAGGGGAGGATGAGCAGTTCTTC
>few|TRBJ1-2|TRBD1|TRBV7-9
CASSLGEQGYGYTF
TGTGCCAGCAGCTTAGGAGAACAGGGGTATGGCTACACCTTC
>.|TRBJ1-4|TRBD1|TRBV11-1
CASSPWTGSANEKLFF
TGTGCCAGCAGCCCCTGGACAGGTTCGGCTAATGAAAAACTGTTTTTT
>few|TRBJ2-2|TRBD2|TRBV4-2
CASSQAVSGGRELFF
TGTGCCAGCAGCCAAGCGGTTTCGGGAGGCAGGGAGCTGTTTTTT
>.|TRBJ2-1|TRBD2|TRBV5-1
CASSLPTGLAGGTYNEQFF
TGCGCCAGCAGCTTACCCACGGGACTAGCGGGAGGGACCTACAATGAGCAGTTCTTC
>few|TRBJ1-2|TRBD1|TRBV9
CASSGVMDRATGYTF
TGTGCCAGCAGCGGGGTCATGGACAGGGCGACGGGCTACACCTTC
>once|TRBJ1-5|.|TRBV7-2
CASSSTGRISNQPQHF
TGTGCCAGCAGCTCTACAGGACGGATTAGCAATCAGCCCCAGCATTTT
>.|TRBJ2-3|TRBD2|TRBV2
CASRGLDVLTDTQYF
TGTGCCAGCAGGGGACTAGATGTTCTAACAGATACGCAGTATTTT
>many|TRBJ2-1|TRBD2|TRBV10-3
CAISEPTSGDYNEQFF
TGTGCCATCAGTGAGCCGACTAGCGGAGATTACAATGAGCAGTTCTTC
>.|TRBJ2-7|TRBD2|TRBV5-1
CASSLQLAGGSYEQYF
TGCGCCAGCAGCTTGCAACTAGCGGGGGGGTCCTACGAGCAGTACTTC
>.|TRBJ2-7|TRBD1|TRBV7-2
CASSFDRGVYEQYF
TGTGCCAGCAGTTTTGACAGGGGGGTCTACGAGCAGTACTTC
>.|TRBJ2-2|TRBD2|TRBV7-9
CASSSLGGLAVTGELFF
TGTGCCAGCAGCTCTTTGGGGGGACTAGCCGTAACCGGGGAGCTGTTTTTT
>.|TRBJ2-7|TRBD1|TRBV11-2
CASSLGIGTGYEQYF
TGTGCCAGCAGCTTAGGGATCGGGACAGGGTACGAGCAGTACTTC
>.|TRBJ2-6|.|TRBV18
CASSPPGHNSGANVLTF
TGTGCCAGCTCACCACCGGGACACAACTCTGGGGCCAACGTCCTGACTTTC
>few|TRBJ1-3|.|TRBV10-3
CAISDEQKGGNTIYF
TGTGCCATCAGTGATGAACAGAAAGGTGGAAACACCATATATTTT
>.|TRBJ1-2|.|TRBV4-1
CASSHKTGTDYGYTF
TGCGCCAGCAGCCACAAGACAGGCACCGACTATGGCTACACCTTC
>.|TRBJ2-2|TRBD1|TRBV5-4
CASSTGTATNTGELFF
TGTGCCAGCAGCACCGGGACAGCGACGAACACCGGGGAGCTGTTTTTT
>.|TRBJ1-4|.|TRBV19
CASSGARAAEGKLFF
TGTGCCAGTAGTGGCGCGAGGGCGGCGGAGGGAAAACTGTTTTTT
>once|TRBJ1-1|TRBD1|TRBV7-9
CSSSPQGGLKFLEAFF
TGTTCCAGCAGCCCGCAGGGGGGCTTAAAGTTCCTTGAAGCTTTCTTT
>few|TRBJ2-7|.|TRBV5-1
CASSPGVPSGYEQYF
TGCGCCAGCAGCCCGGGGGTCCCCTCCGGGTACGAGCAGTACTTC
>.|TRBJ2-3|TRBD2|TRBV25-1
CATLAGGLADTQYF
TGTGCCACCTTAGCGGGAGGGCTTGCAGATACGCAGTATTTT
>.|TRBJ1-3|.|TRBV5-1
CASSPSSGRNSGNTIYF
TGCGCCAGCAGCCCCAGTAGCGGGAGGAACTCTGGAAACACCATATATTTT
>.|TRBJ1-4|.|TRBV5-4
CASSRTDSNEKLFF
TGTGCCAGCAGCCGGACAGATAGTAATGAAAAACTGTTTTTT
>.|TRBJ2-1|.|TRBV4-1
CASSQDRGQYNEQFF
TGCGCCAGCAGCCAAGATAGGGGTCAGTACAATGAGCAGTTCTTC
>.|TRBJ2-6|TRBD1|TRBV27
CATGQETGASGANVLTF
TGTGCCACTGGACAGGAGACAGGAGCCTCTGGGGCCAACGTCCTGACTTTC
>.|TRBJ2-5|TRBD2|TRBV6-5
CASSWTSGIETQYF
TGTGCCAGCAGTTGGACTAGCGGGATTGAGACCCAGTACTTC
>.|TRBJ1-1|.|TRBV4-2
CASSQGHRMTGEAFF
TGTGCCAGCAGCCAAGGTCACCGAATGACAGGTGAAGCTTTCTTT
>few|TRBJ2-7|.|TRBV7-9
CASSLGFSGSPHEQYF
TGTGCCAGCAGCTTGGGGTTTAGCGGCTCTCCCCACGAGCAGTACTTC
>.|TRBJ1-1|.|TRBV28
CASSLVLTGTEAFF
TGTGCCAGCAGTCTCGTCCTCACGGGCACTGAAGCTTTCTTT
>.|TRBJ2-3|TRBD2|TRBV11-2
CASSSGLAGERTDTQYF
TGTGCCAGCAGTTCAGGATTAGCGGGAGAGAGGACAGATACGCAGTATTTT
>.|TRBJ2-4|.|TRBV6-1
CASSEGQGAKNIQYF
TGTGCCAGCAGTGAAGGTCAGGGGGCCAAAAACATTCAGTACTTC